The source of this T cell receptor (beta chain) is a study of blood T cell repertoires in COVID-19. For the study at large: Samples taken during acute and convalescent COVID-19 were collected in the United States, Italy and Spain. T cells, B-cell-depleted T cells, or PBMCs provided the cDNA or gDNA that served as material.

Per germline, CDR1 LNHDA and CDR2 SQIVND (reference sequence). Unmatched junction bases numbered 3, after V lost 7 bases and J lost 2 bases. The CDR3 spans 14 residues. In the authors' methods: Estimation of nucleated cell counts was performed using reference gene primer amplification. Profiled with immunoSEQ multiplex PCR; TCRdb holds only in-frame clones, not every one. V and J calls and clone size come straight from that table; D and trimming were deduced from the DNA. The table includes 160,000 or so clones, around nine tenths detected once. The clonotype comes from a man aged 55 to 69 with active or convalescent COVID-19. Sequencing was performed on peripheral blood. The chain employs TRBV19 and TRBJ2-1; 9 bases are shared with TRBD2. The CDR3 DNA sequence: TGTGCCAGTAATCGCGGGGGGGCCTACAATGAGCAGTTCTTC. Residues: CASNRGGAYNEQFF. Using reference TRBV19 and TRBJ2-1 for the parts outside the CDR3, the full variable domain is DGGITQSPKYLFRKEGQNVTLSCEQNLNHDAMYWYRQDPGQGLRLIYYSQIVNDFQKGDIAEGYSVSREKKESFPLTVTSAQKNPTAFYLCASNRGGAYNEQFFGPGTRLTVL.